A single sample gave rise to the 30 T cell receptor beta chains below, sequenced in a study of CD8 T cells in ankylosing spondylitis (dated by TCRdb to 2016 to 2017). Overall study results and their limits: A TCR beta motif of several highly homologous amino acid variants appeared characteristic of blood from ankylosing spondylitis patients.

Their antigens remain unidentified. Library creation used 5' RACE. Data came from an Illumina HiSeq 2500. The raw public reads went through TCRdb reprocessing: fastp at Q25, MiXCR clone calling, in-frame beta chains kept. Rows with one shared CDR3 protein collapse into an entry with the most common genes and DNA. This sample holds under 850,000 distinct CDR3 sequences; roughly 20% were observed only once. The ten largest clones take up about a fifth of the sample. The source material was blood, either unsorted or a sorted T cell fraction (not recorded which). Every receptor here comes from a male donor with ankylosing spondylitis.

This clonotype turned up a few times. The V gene is TRBV28, the J gene TRBJ2-7; 14 bases are a match to TRBD2. This CDR3 spans 16 amino acids. Germline-derived CDR1 and CDR2 are MDHEN and SYDVKM. The trim removed 3 bases at V and 6 bases at J, leaving 7 bases unmatched. CDR3 in amino acids: CASSLRLAGGPGEQYF. The CDR3 DNA sequence: TGTGCCAGCAGTTTGAGACTAGCGGGAGGGCCCGGCGAGCAGTACTTC.

This chain connects TRBV12-3 or TRBV12-4 to TRBJ1-4, with unresolved D. CDR3 length equals 17 residues. With 4 bases removed from V and 5 bases from J, the gap between germline ends came to 20 bases. This CDR3 is CASSSSRGGYLNEKLFF. DNA of the CDR3: TGTGCCAGCAGTTCATCACGGGGAGGGTACCTCAATGAAAAACTGTTTTTT.

This clonotype was counted only a few times. In DNA form, the CDR3 reads TGTGCCAGCAGTCCGGAACAGGGTATTAATGAAAAACTGTTTTTT. Its protein is CASSPEQGINEKLFF. The chain joins TRBV12-3 or TRBV12-4 to TRBJ1-4; tentatively, D is TRBD1 (6 bases). Trimming left V 5 bases short and J 4 bases short, with 14 bases between. This CDR3 spans 15 amino acids.

The chain recombines TRBV27 with TRBJ2-2; D possibly corresponds to TRBD1 (6 bases). V was pared by 5 bases and J by 5 bases, with 24 bases between. Per germline, CDR1 MNHEY and CDR2 SMNVEV (reference sequence). The CDR3 sequence is 18 residues long. DNA of the CDR3: TGTGCCAGCAGTGCTTCGGCAGGGGTCGCCTCGGGGACCGGGGAGCTGTTTTTT. It yields the protein CASSASAGVASGTGELFF.

The gene calls are TRBV5-1 and TRBJ2-5, with 7 bases fitting TRBD1. CDR1 and CDR2 (germline): SGHRS, YFSETQ. With V trimmed by 4 bases and J by 4 bases, 7 bases remained unmatched. CDR3 length equals 14 residues. The CDR3 sequence is CASSVGQVAETQYF. The CDR3 region has the DNA TGCGCCAGCAGCGTCGGACAGGTGGCAGAGACCCAGTACTTC.

This clonotype has only a few counts. The chain has TRBV20-1 and TRBJ2-5, with D perhaps matching TRBD1 (6 bases). Trimming took off 1 base at V and 6 bases at J, with 12 bases between the two ends. CDR1 is DFQATT, CDR2 SNEGSKA, per germline (reference sequence). The CDR3 is made up of 13 amino acids. The CDR3 DNA reads as TGCAGTGCTAGAGCAGGGGCGGTACAGACCCAGTACTTC. It yields the protein CSARAGAVQTQYF.

This chain's CDR3 is CATGRIGAGGKCEQYF. In DNA, the CDR3 is TGTGCCACCGGTCGAATTGGAGCGGGAGGAAAGTGCGAGCAGTACTTC. This chain connects TRBV24-1 to TRBJ2-7; 9 bases agree with TRBD2. The length of the CDR3 is 16 residues. J lost 6 bases, V lost 9 bases, and 17 bases had no gene match. Germline V gene lookup returns CDR1 KGHDR and CDR2 SFDVKD.

The gene calls are TRBV5-1 and TRBJ1-1, with D unresolved. The CDR3 has 14 amino acids. Trimming removed 0 bases from V and 1 base from J, with 7 bases in between. The germline CDR1 and CDR2 sequences are SGHRS and YFSETQ. The CDR3, as DNA: TGCGCCAGCAGCTTGGATTGGGGGAACACTGAAGCTTTCTTT. Amino acids: CASSLDWGNTEAFF. Using reference TRBV5-1 and TRBJ1-1 for the parts outside the CDR3, the full variable domain is KAGVTQTPRYLIKTRGQQVTLSCSPISGHRSVSWYQQTPGQGLQFLFEYFSETQRNKGNFPGRFSGRQFSNSRSEMNVSTLELGDSALYLCASSLDWGNTEAFFGQGTRLTVV.

This clonotype has more than one count but fewer than ten. This sequence joins TRBV29-1 and TRBJ2-3; the D is unclear. With 4 bases removed from V and 4 bases from J, the gap between germline ends came to 9 bases. Germline V gene sequence: CDR1 SQVTM, CDR2 ANQGSEA. This CDR3 spans 12 amino acids. The CDR3 is CSVAYSSDTQYF. In DNA form, the CDR3 reads TGCAGCGTTGCCTATAGTTCAGATACGCAGTATTTT.

This clonotype has just a few counts. The chain links TRBV20-1 to TRBJ2-7, with TRBD1 matching over 9 bases. The CDR3 covers 17 residues. Germline values: CDR1 DFQATT, CDR2 SNEGSKA (reference sequence). J lost 3 bases, V lost 5 bases, and 17 bases had no gene match. In DNA, the CDR3 is TGCAGTGCTCTAGAGGTTGATGAGGGGACAGGGATCTACGAGCAGTACTTC. Translated: CSALEVDEGTGIYEQYF.

The chain links TRBV7-9 to TRBJ1-4, with TRBD1 matching 7 bases. The length of the CDR3 is 13 residues. V dropped 10 bases and J dropped 5; count of bases not matched to a gene: 7. Germline loops: CDR1 SEHNR, CDR2 FQNEAQ (reference sequence). CDR3 sequence: CATQDRQNEKLFF. The CDR3 bases are TGTGCCACCCAGGACAGGCAAAATGAAAAACTGTTTTTT.

This clonotype was seen only a few times. This chain uses TRBV12-3 or TRBV12-4 with TRBJ1-2, with D perhaps matching TRBD1 (6 bases). Trimming left V 9 bases short and J 4 bases short, with 15 bases between. CDR3 length: 13 amino acids. CDR3 coding DNA: TGTGCCAGTAGGAGGGGGATCGGCTATGGCTACACCTTC. Translation gives CASRRGIGYGYTF.

V gene TRBV15 combines with J gene TRBJ1-2; tentative D call: TRBD1 (6 bases). The CDR3 loop spans 14 amino acids. V was cut by 0 bases and J by 4 bases, with 9 bases left in between. In germline, CDR1 is LNHNV, CDR2 YYDKDF (reference sequence). In nucleotides, the CDR3 is TGTGCCACCAGCAGAGACCAGACAGGCTATGGCTACACCTTC. This gives the protein CATSRDQTGYGYTF.

This clonotype turned up a few times. The chain recombines TRBV5-1 with TRBJ2-1; no firm D call. Germline V lookup: CDR1 SGHRS, CDR2 YFSETQ. This CDR3 has 15 amino acids. Trimming took off 4 bases at V and 6 bases at J, with 17 bases between the two ends. The CDR3 nucleotides are TGCGCCAGCAGCCCGCCCTTGGAGTCTTTCAATGAGCAGTTCTTC. As protein: CASSPPLESFNEQFF.

In its sample, this clonotype was seen a few times. The chain employs TRBV20-1 and TRBJ2-7, with 8 bases that match TRBD2. The V and J ends lost 0 bases and 0 bases, in that order; junction bases with no gene match: 7. CDR3 size: 16 residues. CDR1 is DFQATT and CDR2 is SNEGSKA in the germline V gene (reference sequence). CDR3 sequence reads: CSARDRGGWNSYEQYF. The CDR3 bases are TGCAGTGCTAGAGATCGGGGGGGCTGGAACTCCTACGAGCAGTACTTC.

A few counts support this clonotype. J is TRBJ2-1 and V is TRBV12-3 or TRBV12-4; D may match TRBD1 or TRBD2 (5 bases each). CDR3 size: 15 residues. V was shortened by 2 bases and J by 5 bases, with 13 bases between the two germline ends. CDR3 protein: CASSLPRGRHNEQFF. CDR3 DNA: TGTGCCAGCAGTTTACCGAGGGGCCGTCACAATGAGCAGTTCTTC.

This chain uses TRBV18 with TRBJ2-5, with D possibly being TRBD2 (6 bases). Trimming shortened V by 1 base and J by 1 base, and 10 bases separated the two germline ends. Germline-derived CDR1 and CDR2 are KGHSH and LQKENI. The CDR3 is 15 amino acids. The CDR3 sequence: CASSPLASAQETQYF. DNA of the CDR3: TGTGCCAGCTCACCACTGGCTAGCGCCCAAGAGACCCAGTACTTC.

This clonotype was seen a handful of times. The chain employs TRBV15 and TRBJ2-5; tentative D call: TRBD2 (6 bases). Trimming left V 1 base short and J 2 bases short, with 8 bases between. The CDR3 contains 14 residues. The germline V gene encodes CDR1 LNHNV and CDR2 YYDKDF (reference sequence). The CDR3, as DNA: TGTGCCACCAGCAGAGCAGGGAGGCAAGAGACCCAGTACTTC. It codes for CATSRAGRQETQYF.

V gene TRBV20-1 combines with J gene TRBJ2-1; D is possibly TRBD2 (5 bases). The CDR3 spans 14 residues. V was shortened by 6 bases and J by 1 base, with 13 bases between the two germline ends. Per germline, CDR1 DFQATT and CDR2 SNEGSKA (reference sequence). CDR3 in amino acids: CSADAGKSYNEQFF. In nucleotides, the CDR3 is TGCAGTGCCGACGCCGGGAAATCCTACAATGAGCAGTTCTTC.

V usage is TRBV5-1 and J usage is TRBJ2-2, with 9 bases lining up with TRBD1. Germline values: CDR1 SGHRS, CDR2 YFSETQ. The length of the CDR3 is 15 residues. With V trimmed by 3 bases and J by 5 bases, 5 bases remained unmatched. The CDR3 is CASSYGQGKTGELFF. The CDR3 nucleotides are TGCGCCAGCAGCTACGGACAGGGGAAGACCGGGGAGCTGTTTTTT.

This chain links TRBV12-3 or TRBV12-4 with TRBJ2-7; the match to TRBD1 covers 10 bases. Trimming at V came to 5 bases and at J to 2 bases, leaving 6 bases not matched to a gene. The CDR3 spans 15 residues. CDR3 DNA sequence: TGTGCCAGCAGTCGACAGGGGACAGGGGCCTACGAGCAGTACTTC. This gives the protein CASSRQGTGAYEQYF.

This clonotype showed up many times. The rearrangement joins TRBV10-3 to TRBJ2-1, with 12 bases that match TRBD2. CDR3 length: 16 residues. V dropped 3 bases and J dropped 5; count of bases not matched to a gene: 5. Germline assignment: CDR1 ENHRY and CDR2 SYGVKD. The CDR3 DNA follows: TGTGCCATCAGTGACCCAGGACTAGCGGGGAACAATGAGCAGTTCTTC. Protein: CAISDPGLAGNNEQFF.

This clonotype occurred a few times. V usage is TRBV6-5 and J usage is TRBJ1-2; TRBD1 is a possible D gene (5 bases). V was pared by 2 bases and J by 2 bases, with 12 bases between. The germline gives CDR1 MNHEY, CDR2 SVGAGI. This CDR3 region has 15 residues. The DNA for the CDR3 is TGTGCCAGCAGTTACAAGGGGCCGGAGAACTATGGCTACACCTTC. Protein product: CASSYKGPENYGYTF.

V is TRBV4-1 and J is TRBJ2-2; D may match TRBD1 or TRBD2 (5 bases each). CDR3 length equals 15 residues. V gave up 0 bases and J gave up 6 bases, with 11 bases separating them. The V gene's germline CDR1 is MGHRA and CDR2 YSYEKL. The CDR3 DNA is TGCGCCAGCAGCCAAGACCATCCGGGGCCCGGGGAGCTGTTTTTT. Its translation is CASSQDHPGPGELFF.

The chain joins TRBV12-3 or TRBV12-4 to TRBJ2-1; unclear D gene. The CDR3 spans 17 residues. V lost 5 bases and J lost 0, with 17 bases in between. The CDR3 loop is CASSPSYGGLSYNEQFF. The CDR3, as DNA: TGTGCCAGCAGTCCTTCCTATGGCGGCCTCTCCTACAATGAGCAGTTCTTC.

The CDR3 DNA sequence: TGCGCCAGCAGCCAAGCTCTGGGGACAGGGGGCTACGAGCAGTACTTC. Translation gives CASSQALGTGGYEQYF. This chain connects TRBV4-1 to TRBJ2-7, with 11 bases aligning to TRBD1. V gave up 1 base and J gave up 3 bases; unmatched junction bases: 5. The CDR3 is 16 amino acids. The germline V gene encodes CDR1 MGHRA and CDR2 YSYEKL.

This sequence joins TRBV7-2 and TRBJ2-2; 8 bases map to TRBD1. Trimming cost V 6 bases and J 7 bases; bases outside gene matches: 10. Germline V lookup: CDR1 SGHTA, CDR2 FQGNSA. The CDR3 is 15 residues long. This chain's CDR3 is CASSSTGGRGGELFF. The DNA for the CDR3 is TGTGCCAGCAGTTCAACAGGGGGACGGGGCGGGGAGCTGTTTTTT.

There are a few counts of this clonotype. CDR3 region: CSAGTSGGARTGELFF. In nucleotides, the CDR3 is TGCAGTGCTGGGACTAGCGGGGGGGCGCGCACCGGGGAGCTGTTTTTT. This sequence joins TRBV20-1 and TRBJ2-2; 16 nucleotides align to TRBD2. V lost 5 bases, J lost 4 bases, and 4 bases stayed unmatched. Germline assignment: CDR1 DFQATT and CDR2 SNEGSKA (reference sequence). There are 16 residues in the CDR3.

This chain joins TRBV5-5 and TRBJ2-7; weak D call: TRBD1 (5 bases). The ends were cut back, 1 base at V and 7 bases at J, with 15 bases in the middle. Germline CDR1 is SGHKS and CDR2 is YYEKEE (reference sequence). CDR3 length equals 14 residues. CDR3 in DNA: TGTGCCAGCAGCTTGACGGCAGGGCGGTCGGAGCAGTACTTC. It translates to CASSLTAGRSEQYF.

The chain links TRBV7-9 to TRBJ1-6; 7 nucleotides match TRBD1. V lost 6 bases, J lost 8 bases, and 7 bases stayed unmatched. The CDR3 contains 14 residues. CDR1 is SEHNR, CDR2 FQNEAQ, per germline (reference sequence). CDR3 DNA: TGTGCCAGCAGTTCTGAAGGGACAGATTCACCCCTCCACTTT. It encodes CASSSEGTDSPLHF.